The present T cell receptor (beta chain) was sequenced within a study of cytomegalovirus exposure and HLA in healthy donors. Primers for the PCR totalled 60 Vbeta and 13 Jbeta. TCRdb's copy holds only in-frame clones and misses some; the assay was immunoSEQ multiplex PCR. The table includes tens of thousands of clones, roughly 70% detected once. CDR3 length equals 14 residues. J was trimmed by 6 bases and V by 6 bases; bases with no gene match: 8. CDR1 is ENHRY, CDR2 SYGVKD, per germline. The gene calls are TRBV10-3 and TRBJ2-3, with TRBD2 identical over 8 bases. The clonotype comes from a woman aged 40 to 49 in good health and CMV-seropositive. Sample: PBMCs. The CDR3 region has the DNA TGTGCCATCAGGCCGGGACTAGTTTTGGATACGCAGTATTTT. It specifies CAIRPGLVLDTQYF.